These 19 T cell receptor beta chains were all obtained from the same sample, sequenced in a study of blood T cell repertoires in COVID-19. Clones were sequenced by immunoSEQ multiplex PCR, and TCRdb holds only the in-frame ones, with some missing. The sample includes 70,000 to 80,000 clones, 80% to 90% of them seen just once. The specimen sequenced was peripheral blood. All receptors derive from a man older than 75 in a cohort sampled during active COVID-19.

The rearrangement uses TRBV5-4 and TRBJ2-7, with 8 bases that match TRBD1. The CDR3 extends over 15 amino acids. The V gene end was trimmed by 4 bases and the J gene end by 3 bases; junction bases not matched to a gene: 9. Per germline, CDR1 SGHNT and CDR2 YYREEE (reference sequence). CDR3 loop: CASSPTGGKDYEQYF. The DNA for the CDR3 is TGTGCCAGCAGCCCCACAGGGGGAAAAGACTACGAGCAGTACTTC. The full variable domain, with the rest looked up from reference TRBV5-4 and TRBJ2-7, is ETGVTQSPTHLIKTRGQQVTLRCSSQSGHNTVSWYQQALGQGPQFIFQYYREEENGRGNFPPRFSGLQFPNYSSELNVNALELDDSALYLCASSPTGGKDYEQYFGPGTRLTVT.

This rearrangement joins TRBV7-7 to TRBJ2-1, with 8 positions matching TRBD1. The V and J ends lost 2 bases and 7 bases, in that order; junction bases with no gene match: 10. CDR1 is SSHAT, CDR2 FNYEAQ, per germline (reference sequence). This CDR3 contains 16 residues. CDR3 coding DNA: TGTGCCAGCAGCTTATCAGGCAGGGGGCCTACAAATGAGCAGTTCTTC. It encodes CASSLSGRGPTNEQFF.

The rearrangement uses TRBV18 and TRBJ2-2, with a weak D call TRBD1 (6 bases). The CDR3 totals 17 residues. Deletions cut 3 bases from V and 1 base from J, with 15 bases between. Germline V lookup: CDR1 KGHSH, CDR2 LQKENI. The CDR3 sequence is CASSPGQRLLNTGELFF. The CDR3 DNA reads TGTGCCAGCTCACCGGGACAAAGGCTTCTGAACACCGGGGAGCTGTTTTTT. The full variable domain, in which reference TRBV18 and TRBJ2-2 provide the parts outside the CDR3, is NAGVMQNPRHLVRRRGQEARLRCSPMKGHSHVYWYRQLPEEGLKFMVYLQKENIIDESGMPKERFSAEFPKEGPSILRIQQVVRGDSAAYFCASSPGQRLLNTGELFFGEGSRLTVL.

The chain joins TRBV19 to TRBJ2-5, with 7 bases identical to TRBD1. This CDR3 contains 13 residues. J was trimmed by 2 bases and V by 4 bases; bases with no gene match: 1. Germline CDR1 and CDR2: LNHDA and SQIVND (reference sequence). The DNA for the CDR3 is TGTGCCAGTAGTACGGGACAGCAAGAGACCCAGTACTTC. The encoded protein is CASSTGQQETQYF.

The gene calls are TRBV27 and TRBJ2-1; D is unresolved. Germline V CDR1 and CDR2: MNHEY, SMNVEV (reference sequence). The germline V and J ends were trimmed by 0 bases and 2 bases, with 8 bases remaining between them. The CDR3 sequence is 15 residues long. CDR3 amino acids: CASSLSLATYNEQFF. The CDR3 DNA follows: TGTGCCAGCAGTTTATCCTTAGCAACCTACAATGAGCAGTTCTTC.

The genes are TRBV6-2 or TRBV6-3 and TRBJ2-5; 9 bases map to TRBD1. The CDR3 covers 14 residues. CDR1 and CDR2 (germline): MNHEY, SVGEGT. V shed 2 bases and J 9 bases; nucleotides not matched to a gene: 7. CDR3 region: CASSYPGTGLAQYF. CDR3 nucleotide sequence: TGTGCCAGCAGTTACCCGGGGACAGGGTTGGCCCAGTACTTC.

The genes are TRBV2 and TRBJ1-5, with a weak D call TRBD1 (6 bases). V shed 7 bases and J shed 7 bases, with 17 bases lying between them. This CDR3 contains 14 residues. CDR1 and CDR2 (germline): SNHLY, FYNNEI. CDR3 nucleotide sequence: TGTGCCAGCACCCCGGGGGGGGGCGGGCAGCCCCAGCATTTT. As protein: CASTPGGGGQPQHF.

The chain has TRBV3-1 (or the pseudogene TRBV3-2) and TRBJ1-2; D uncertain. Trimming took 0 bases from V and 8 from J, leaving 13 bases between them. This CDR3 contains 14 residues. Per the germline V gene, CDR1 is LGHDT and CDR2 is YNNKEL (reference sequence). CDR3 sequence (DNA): TGTGCCAGCAGCCAAGATTTGCGGTATTTGGGCTACACCTTC. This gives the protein CASSQDLRYLGYTF.

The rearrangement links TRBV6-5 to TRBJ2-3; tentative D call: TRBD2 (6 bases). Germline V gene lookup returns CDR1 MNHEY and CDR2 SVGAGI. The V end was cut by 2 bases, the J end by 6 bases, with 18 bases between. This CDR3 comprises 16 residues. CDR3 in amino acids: CASSYRTGDPLDTQYF. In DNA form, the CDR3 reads TGTGCCAGCAGTTACCGAACGGGGGACCCCCTGGATACGCAGTATTTT.

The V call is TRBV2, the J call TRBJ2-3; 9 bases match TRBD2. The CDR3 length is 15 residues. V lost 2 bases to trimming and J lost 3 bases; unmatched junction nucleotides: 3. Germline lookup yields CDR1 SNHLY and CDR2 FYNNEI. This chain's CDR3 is CASSELAGRTDTQYF. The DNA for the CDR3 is TGTGCCAGCAGTGAACTAGCGGGGCGTACAGATACGCAGTATTTT.

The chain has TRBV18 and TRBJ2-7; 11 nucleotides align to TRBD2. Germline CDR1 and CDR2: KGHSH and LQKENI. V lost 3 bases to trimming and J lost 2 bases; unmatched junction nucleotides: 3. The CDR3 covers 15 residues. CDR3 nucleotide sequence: TGTGCCAGCTCACCGGGGACTAGCGGAACCTACGAGCAGTACTTC. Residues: CASSPGTSGTYEQYF.

CDR3 nucleotides: TGTGCCAGCAGAACCGGAGCCATGAACACTGAAGCTTTCTTT. Its translation is CASRTGAMNTEAFF. The rearrangement uses TRBV27 and TRBJ1-1, with unresolved D. V gave up 6 bases and J gave up 0 bases, with 11 bases separating them. CDR1 MNHEY and CDR2 SMNVEV come from the germline V gene (reference sequence). The CDR3 length is 14 residues.

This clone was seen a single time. The CDR3 here is CASSVAGGRGTDTQYF. DNA of the CDR3: TGTGCCAGCAGCGTAGCCGGGGGACGGGGCACAGATACGCAGTATTTT. This sequence joins TRBV9 and TRBJ2-3, with D tentatively TRBD2 (6 bases). The ends were cut back, 0 bases at V and 1 base at J, with 12 bases in the middle. This CDR3 has 16 residues. Germline V gene data show CDR1 as SGDLS and CDR2 as YYNGEE.

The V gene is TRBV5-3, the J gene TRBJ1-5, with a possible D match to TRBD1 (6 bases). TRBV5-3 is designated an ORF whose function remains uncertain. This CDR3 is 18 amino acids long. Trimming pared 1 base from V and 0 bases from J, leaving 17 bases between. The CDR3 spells CARSLSGTKVLSNQPQHF. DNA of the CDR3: TGTGCCAGAAGCTTGTCCGGGACAAAAGTTCTTAGCAATCAGCCCCAGCATTTT.

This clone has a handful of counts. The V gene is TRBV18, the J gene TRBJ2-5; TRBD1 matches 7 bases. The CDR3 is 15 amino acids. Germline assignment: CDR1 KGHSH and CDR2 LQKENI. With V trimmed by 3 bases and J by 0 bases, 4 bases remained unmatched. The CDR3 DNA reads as TGTGCCAGCTCACCTTGGGACAGTTACCAAGAGACCCAGTACTTC. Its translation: CASSPWDSYQETQYF. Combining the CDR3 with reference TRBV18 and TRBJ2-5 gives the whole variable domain NAGVMQNPRHLVRRRGQEARLRCSPMKGHSHVYWYRQLPEEGLKFMVYLQKENIIDESGMPKERFSAEFPKEGPSILRIQQVVRGDSAAYFCASSPWDSYQETQYFGPGTRLLVL.

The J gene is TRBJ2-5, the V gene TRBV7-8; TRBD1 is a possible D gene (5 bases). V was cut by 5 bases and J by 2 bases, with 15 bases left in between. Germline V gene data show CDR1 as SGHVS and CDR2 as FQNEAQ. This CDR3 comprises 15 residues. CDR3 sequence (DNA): TGTGCCAGCAGCCGACTTAATGCAGGGCAAGAGACCCAGTACTTC. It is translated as CASSRLNAGQETQYF.

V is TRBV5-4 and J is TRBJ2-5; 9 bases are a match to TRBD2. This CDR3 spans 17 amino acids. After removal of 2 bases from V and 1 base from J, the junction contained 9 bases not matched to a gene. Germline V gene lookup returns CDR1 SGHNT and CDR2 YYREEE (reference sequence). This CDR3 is CASSLGGASGVQETQYF. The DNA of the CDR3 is TGTGCCAGCAGCTTAGGGGGCGCTAGCGGGGTCCAAGAGACCCAGTACTTC.

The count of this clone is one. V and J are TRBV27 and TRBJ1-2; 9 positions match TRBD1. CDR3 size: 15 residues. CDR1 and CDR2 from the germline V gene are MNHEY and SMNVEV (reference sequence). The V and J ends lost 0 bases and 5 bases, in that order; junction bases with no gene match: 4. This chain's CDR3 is CASSLSWTGEYGYTF. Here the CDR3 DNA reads TGTGCCAGCAGTTTATCTTGGACAGGGGAATATGGCTACACCTTC.

This chain's CDR3 is CASSRGTGGMNTEAFF. In DNA form, the CDR3 reads TGTGCCAGTAGTAGAGGGACAGGGGGCATGAACACTGAAGCTTTCTTT. The chain couples TRBV19 to TRBJ1-1, with 12 bases matching TRBD1. The CDR3 is made up of 16 amino acids. Germline assignment: CDR1 LNHDA and CDR2 SQIVND (reference sequence). V shed 4 bases, J shed 0 bases, and the junction held 3 bases outside the gene matches.